What follows are 9 T cell receptor beta chains derived from one specimen sequenced in a study of breast tumors, draining lymph nodes, adjacent tissues. MiXCR, run by TCRdb on the multiplex PCR reads, gives a single entry per CDR3 protein. The profile shows about 130,000 distinct CDR3 sequences, 20% of them singletons. Breast cancer patients provided tissue from their axillary draining lymph nodes. The sample was axillary lymph node tissue. These receptors were collected from a female donor with breast cancer. Some clones in this sample may be carry-over from other donors' samples.

A word on this clonotype: A much larger clone lies one base from this, so it may be a read error. V usage is TRBV4-1 and J usage is TRBJ2-7; TRBD2 aligns across 8 bases. CDR3 length equals 16 residues. CDR1 is MGHRA, CDR2 YSYEKL, per germline. In DNA, the CDR3 is TGCGCCAGCAGCCAAGACGGGCAGCGGGGGTCGTACGGGCAGTACTTC. It yields the protein CASSQDGQRGSYGQYF.

This clonotype has ten or more counts. The rearrangement links TRBV30 to TRBJ1-4; a weak D match, TRBD1 (5 bases). V was clipped by 4 bases and J by 3 bases, with 15 bases between them. CDR3 length: 15 residues. CDR1 is GTSNPN, CDR2 SVGIG, per germline (reference sequence). The CDR3: CAWNWQGAANEKLFF. CDR3 coding DNA: TGTGCCTGGAATTGGCAGGGTGCTGCTAATGAAAAACTGTTTTTT.

Ten or more counts support this clonotype. The chain carries TRBV7-9 and TRBJ1-2; no clear D. This CDR3 has 14 amino acids. The germline V gene encodes CDR1 SEHNR and CDR2 FQNEAQ (reference sequence). The germline V and J ends were trimmed by 2 bases and 4 bases, with 11 bases remaining between them. CDR3 amino acids: CASSLIPEIYGYTF. CDR3 coding DNA: TGTGCCAGCAGCTTAATTCCAGAAATCTATGGCTACACCTTC.

This clonotype was counted only a few times. The chain couples TRBV6-5 to TRBJ2-5; D not resolved. V was clipped by 3 bases and J by 3 bases, with 11 bases between them. Germline V gene data show CDR1 as MNHEY and CDR2 as SVGAGI. The CDR3 runs to 14 residues. The CDR3 spells CASSYRLGKETQYF. CDR3 nucleotide sequence: TGTGCCAGCAGTTATAGGTTGGGGAAAGAGACCCAGTACTTC.

This clonotype has a handful of counts. The chain employs TRBV6-1 and TRBJ2-3; no reliable D call. Trimming removed 6 bases at V and 6 bases at J, with 7 bases between. This CDR3 is built from 11 residues. The germline gives CDR1 MNHNS, CDR2 SASEGT. In nucleotides, the CDR3 is TGTGCCAGCAGGGAGAGGGATACGCAGTATTTT. It specifies CASRERDTQYF.

At least ten counts were recorded for this clonotype. The V call is TRBV6-2 or TRBV6-3, the J call TRBJ2-7, with D maybe TRBD1 (6 bases). The CDR3 length is 14 residues. Trimming shortened V by 6 bases and J by 6 bases, and 18 bases separated the two germline ends. CDR1 MNHEY and CDR2 SVGEGT come from the germline V gene. CDR3 region: CASSGTLSLGEQYF. DNA for the CDR3: TGTGCCAGCAGCGGGACACTCAGTCTTGGCGAGCAGTACTTC.

In this sample, this clonotype turned up many times. V usage is TRBV10-3 and J usage is TRBJ2-3; 9 bases match TRBD1. The germline gives CDR1 ENHRY, CDR2 SYGVKD. The V and J ends lost 6 bases and 4 bases, in that order; junction bases with no gene match: 8. The CDR3 length is 15 residues. The CDR3 region is CAISSGTGYSDTQYF. As DNA, the CDR3 is TGTGCCATCAGCTCCGGGACAGGGTATTCAGATACGCAGTATTTT.

On this clonotype: The junction differs from germline at one of its ends, possibly a read error. Here the CDR3 reads CAGSEALGGGAEDTQYF. The DNA of the CDR3 is TGTGCCGGCAGTGAAGCGCTTGGCGGGGGGGCCGAAGATACGCAGTATTTT. The chain couples TRBV6-1 to TRBJ2-3; TRBD2 aligns across 9 bases. Germline lookup yields CDR1 MNHNS and CDR2 SASEGT. The CDR3 sequence is 17 residues long.

This clonotype has at least ten counts. The chain carries TRBV7-2 and TRBJ2-5; TRBD2 matches 8 bases. With V trimmed by 4 bases and J by 9 bases, 7 bases remained unmatched. The CDR3 runs 13 residues. Germline V lookup: CDR1 SGHTA, CDR2 FQGNSA. The CDR3 protein is CASSSLAGTAQYF. The CDR3 nucleotides read TGTGCCAGCAGCTCTTTAGCGGGAACGGCCCAGTACTTC.